The 24 T cell receptor beta chains below all came from one sample that was sequenced in a study of cytomegalovirus exposure and HLA in healthy donors. The PCR ran on 60 Vbeta and 13 Jbeta primers. Here immunoSEQ multiplex PCR was the method, and the copy in TCRdb shows in-frame clones only, minus some. This table has about 100,000 clones, around 76% appearing once. Sequenced input: PBMCs. The receptor source for this set is a woman in her sixties in good health and CMV-seropositive.

Note on this clone: The sample holds other DNA sequences that translate to the same CDR3. The chain carries TRBV11-2 and TRBJ2-2; D might be TRBD2 (6 bases). Germline CDR1 and CDR2: SGHAT and FQNNGV. CDR3 size: 15 residues. The V end lost 5 bases, the J end lost 2 bases, and 12 bases lay between the germline ends. The CDR3 protein is CASSPGLLNTGELFF. DNA for the CDR3: TGTGCCAGCAGCCCGGGACTTTTAAACACCGGGGAGCTGTTTTTT.

The chain has TRBV5-1 and TRBJ2-5, with 12 positions matching TRBD2. The trim removed 1 base at V and 13 bases at J, leaving 8 bases unmatched. Germline lookup yields CDR1 SGHRS and CDR2 YFSETQ. This CDR3 comprises 14 residues. The CDR3 coding sequence is TGCGCCAGCAGCTTGTCCTCTAGCGGGAGGGGTACGTACTTC. This gives the protein CASSLSSSGRGTYF.

This chain joins TRBV10-3 and TRBJ2-7, with a possible D match to TRBD2 (6 bases). The CDR3 has 13 amino acids. The V and J ends lost 0 bases and 6 bases respectively, with 9 bases between them. Germline CDR1 reads ENHRY; CDR2 reads SYGVKD. The CDR3 loop reads CAISESGGGEQYF. CDR3 nucleotides: TGTGCCATCAGTGAGTCGGGGGGAGGCGAGCAGTACTTC.

The chain couples TRBV5-1 to TRBJ1-3; 8 positions match TRBD1. The germline V gene encodes CDR1 SGHRS and CDR2 YFSETQ. The CDR3 length is 15 residues. After removal of 1 base from V and 0 bases from J, the junction contained 0 bases not matched to a gene. The CDR3 region is CASSLQGASGNTIYF. DNA of the CDR3: TGCGCCAGCAGCTTGCAGGGGGCCTCTGGAAACACCATATATTTT.

The chain combines TRBV7-2 with TRBJ2-7; tentative D call: TRBD2 (6 bases). The germline V gene has CDR1 SGHTA and CDR2 FQGNSA. V shed 2 bases and J shed 2 bases, with 13 bases lying between them. This CDR3 has 15 amino acids. CDR3 sequence reads: CASSLSSGLPYEQYF. The CDR3 DNA is TGTGCCAGCAGCTTAAGCTCGGGACTTCCCTACGAGCAGTACTTC.

The rearrangement joins TRBV28 to TRBJ1-2, with 12 positions matching TRBD1. CDR1 and CDR2 (germline): MDHEN, SYDVKM. The CDR3 runs 17 residues. V was pared by 4 bases and J by 8 bases, with 14 bases of the junction left unmatched. The CDR3 loop reads CASSSTGTGGPLWGYTF. The CDR3 DNA is TGTGCCAGCAGTTCAACAGGGACAGGGGGCCCCCTTTGGGGCTACACCTTC.

The gene calls are TRBV6-5 and TRBJ2-7; a weak D match, TRBD1 (6 bases). CDR3 length: 14 residues. V dropped 2 bases and J dropped 1 base, with 9 bases sitting between them. The V gene's germline CDR1 is MNHEY and CDR2 SVGAGI. The DNA for the CDR3 is TGTGCCAGCAGTTACAAGGGGGAGTCCTACGAGCAGTACTTC. Protein: CASSYKGESYEQYF.

This sequence joins TRBV20-1 and TRBJ2-3; the D is unclear. Trimming cost V 3 bases and J 7 bases, with 5 bases left between them. Germline CDR1 reads DFQATT; CDR2 reads SNEGSKA (reference sequence). The CDR3 extends over 10 amino acids. This CDR3 reads CSASLNTQYF. DNA of the CDR3: TGCAGTGCTAGTCTTAATACGCAGTATTTT.

The chain has TRBV23-1 and TRBJ1-4; the D is unclear. Being an ORF, TRBV23-1 has a function that is uncertain. Trimming pared 3 bases from V and 0 bases from J, leaving 11 bases between. The CDR3 totals 16 residues. This CDR3 is CASSHPGSATNEKLFF. For the CDR3, the DNA is TGCGCCAGCAGTCACCCAGGATCTGCAACTAATGAAAAACTGTTTTTT.

The gene calls are TRBV11-3 and TRBJ2-5; the D gene is possibly TRBD2 (5 bases). The CDR3 runs to 17 residues. Per the germline V gene, CDR1 is SGHNT and CDR2 is YENEEA. The V end lost 4 bases, the J end lost 5 bases, and 23 bases lay between the germline ends. Here the CDR3 reads CASSSHEGRDLSETQYF. The CDR3 DNA reads TGTGCCAGCAGCTCCCACGAGGGCCGGGATCTTTCGGAGACCCAGTACTTC.

The chain uses TRBV10-3 and TRBJ2-1; 10 bases agree with TRBD2. The germline V gene encodes CDR1 ENHRY and CDR2 SYGVKD. This CDR3 region has 15 residues. With 4 bases clipped from V and 8 bases from J, the junction kept 8 bases outside the gene matches. The CDR3 region has the DNA TGTGCCATCAGTGGCTCTAGCGGGAGTTTCCATGAGCAGTTCTTC. Protein sequence: CAISGSSGSFHEQFF.

The sample holds a few counts of this clone. The rearrangement joins TRBV7-3 to TRBJ1-1, with 7 nucleotides matching TRBD1. The trim removed 5 bases at V and 3 bases at J, leaving 3 bases unmatched. CDR1 is SGHTA, CDR2 FQGTGA, per germline. CDR3 length equals 13 residues. CDR3: CASSRTGDTEAFF. In DNA, the CDR3 is TGTGCCAGCAGCCGAACAGGGGACACTGAAGCTTTCTTT.

CDR3 sequence: CASSPHGETQYF. The CDR3, as DNA: TGTGCCAGCAGCCCACACGGGGAGACCCAGTACTTC. This chain connects TRBV7-9 to TRBJ2-5; no clear D gene. The length of the CDR3 is 12 residues. Per the germline V gene, CDR1 is SEHNR and CDR2 is FQNEAQ (reference sequence). Trimming pared 5 bases from V and 5 bases from J, leaving 9 bases between.

The CDR3 protein is CASSLAMTGNGYTF. The DNA for the CDR3 is TGTGCCAGCAGCTTGGCCATGACAGGGAATGGCTACACCTTC. J is TRBJ1-2 and V is TRBV5-8; TRBD1 agrees at 7 bases. CDR3 length: 14 residues. Germline-derived CDR1 and CDR2 are SGHTS and YDEGEE. The J segment lost 6 bases and the V segment lost 0 bases, leaving 5 bases of the junction unmatched.

This rearrangement joins TRBV6-1 to TRBJ1-4, with TRBD1 matching 9 bases. There are 15 residues in the CDR3. Germline V CDR1 and CDR2: MNHNS, SASEGT. V was pared by 4 bases and J by 7 bases, with 7 bases of the junction left unmatched. The CDR3, as DNA: TGTGCCAGCAGTGGTTGGGGACAGGGCGGTGAAAAACTGTTTTTT. Protein product: CASSGWGQGGEKLFF.

The chain recombines TRBV10-3 with TRBJ1-1; the D is unclear. This CDR3 has 11 residues. Germline V gene sequence: CDR1 ENHRY, CDR2 SYGVKD. Trimming left V 6 bases short and J 5 bases short, with 7 bases between. Here the CDR3 reads CAISPGTEAFF. The CDR3 DNA is TGTGCCATCAGCCCAGGTACTGAAGCTTTCTTT.

The chain is built from TRBV28 and TRBJ1-1, with D hard to call. Trimming left V 4 bases short and J 2 bases short, with 14 bases between. This CDR3 has 15 residues. The germline gives CDR1 MDHEN, CDR2 SYDVKM. CDR3 coding DNA: TGTGCCAGCAGTTCCCCGCAGGTTGGTAACACTGAAGCTTTCTTT. Amino acids: CASSSPQVGNTEAFF.

DNA for the CDR3: TGCGCCAGCAGCGACAGTCAATTTACAGATACGCAGTATTTT. Its protein is CASSDSQFTDTQYF. This sequence joins TRBV5-1 and TRBJ2-3; possibly TRBD1 for D (5 bases). V gave up 4 bases and J gave up 3 bases, with 12 bases separating them. CDR1 and CDR2 (germline): SGHRS, YFSETQ. The CDR3 totals 14 residues. The variable domain in full, with the rest retrieved from reference TRBV5-1 and TRBJ2-3, is KAGVTQTPRYLIKTRGQQVTLSCSPISGHRSVSWYQQTPGQGLQFLFEYFSETQRNKGNFPGRFSGRQFSNSRSEMNVSTLELGDSALYLCASSDSQFTDTQYFGPGTRLTVL.

This sequence joins TRBV6-4 and TRBJ1-1, with D unclear. Trimming cost V 0 bases and J 10 bases, with 9 bases left between them. The germline gives CDR1 MRHNA, CDR2 SNTAGT. The CDR3 contains 12 residues. CDR3 sequence reads: CASSDSGGGAFF. The CDR3 nucleotides are TGTGCCAGCAGTGACTCTGGCGGCGGAGCTTTCTTT.

This clone was seen a handful of times. The CDR3 sequence is CASSQVGTGGPGANVLTF. The DNA for the CDR3 is TGCGCCAGCAGCCAAGTTGGGACAGGGGGACCCGGGGCCAACGTCCTGACTTTC. V is TRBV4-1 and J is TRBJ2-6, with 11 bases that match TRBD1. CDR3 length equals 18 residues. The germline V gene has CDR1 MGHRA and CDR2 YSYEKL. The V segment lost 1 base and the J segment 4 bases; nucleotides outside the gene matches: 6.

The V call is TRBV29-1, the J call TRBJ2-5; D not certain. The germline CDR1 and CDR2 sequences are SQVTM and ANQGSEA. CDR3 length: 10 amino acids. V shed 6 bases and J shed 3 bases, with 5 bases lying between them. For the CDR3, the DNA is TGCAGCGTAGCCGAAGAGACCCAGTACTTC. Translation gives CSVAEETQYF.

This clone was seen only a few times. The chain is built from TRBV2 and TRBJ1-4, with D possibly TRBD1 on 6 matching bases. Trimming took off 8 bases at V and 7 bases at J, with 17 bases between the two ends. This CDR3 spans 14 amino acids. Germline loops: CDR1 SNHLY, CDR2 FYNNEI. The CDR3, as DNA: TGTGCCAGCGGGTCAGGACAGTCCTTTGAAAAACTGTTTTTT. It translates to CASGSGQSFEKLFF.

The J gene is TRBJ2-7, the V gene TRBV11-1, with 7 positions matching TRBD1. Losses at the gene ends were 5 bases for V and 0 bases for J; bases not matched to a gene: 10. Germline loops: CDR1 SGHAT, CDR2 FQDESV (reference sequence). The CDR3 consists of 16 residues. CDR3 in amino acids: CASSRSDRRSSYEQYF. The CDR3 DNA is TGTGCCAGCAGCCGCTCGGACAGGAGGAGCTCCTACGAGCAGTACTTC.

The V gene is TRBV6-6, the J gene TRBJ1-2, with D perhaps matching TRBD1 (5 bases). Germline V gene sequence: CDR1 MNHNY, CDR2 SVGAGI (reference sequence). The V end was cut by 8 bases, the J end by 0 bases, with 19 bases between. The CDR3 has 16 amino acids. The CDR3 loop reads CASRPGLGEANYGYTF. The CDR3 region has the DNA TGTGCCAGCCGACCAGGGTTGGGGGAGGCTAACTATGGCTACACCTTC.